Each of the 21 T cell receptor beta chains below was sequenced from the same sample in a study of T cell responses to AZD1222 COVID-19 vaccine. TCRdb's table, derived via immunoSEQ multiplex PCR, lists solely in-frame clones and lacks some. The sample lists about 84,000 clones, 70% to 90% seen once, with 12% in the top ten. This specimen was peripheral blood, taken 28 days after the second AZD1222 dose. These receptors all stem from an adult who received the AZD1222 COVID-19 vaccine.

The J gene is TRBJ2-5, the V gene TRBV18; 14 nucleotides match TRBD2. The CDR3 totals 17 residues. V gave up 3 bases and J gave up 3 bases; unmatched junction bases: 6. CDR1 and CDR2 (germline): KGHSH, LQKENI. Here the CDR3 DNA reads TGTGCCAGCTCACCCGCACGGACTAGCGGGGGGAAAGAGACCCAGTACTTC. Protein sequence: CASSPARTSGGKETQYF.

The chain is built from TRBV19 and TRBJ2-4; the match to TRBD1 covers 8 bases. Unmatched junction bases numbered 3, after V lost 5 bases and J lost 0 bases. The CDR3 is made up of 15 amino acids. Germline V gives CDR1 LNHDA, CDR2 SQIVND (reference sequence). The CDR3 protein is CASSVTGGAKNIQYF. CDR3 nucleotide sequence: TGTGCCAGTAGTGTCACAGGGGGAGCCAAAAACATTCAGTACTTC.

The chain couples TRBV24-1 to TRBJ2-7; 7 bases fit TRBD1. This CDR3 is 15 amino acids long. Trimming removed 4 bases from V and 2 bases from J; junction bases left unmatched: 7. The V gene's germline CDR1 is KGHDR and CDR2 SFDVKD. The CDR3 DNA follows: TGTGCCACCAGTGACGCTCGACAGGGAACCTACGAGCAGTACTTC. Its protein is CATSDARQGTYEQYF.

CDR3 nucleotide sequence: TGTGCCAGCAGCTTAGCAGGAGGGGTAAATCCTAACACCGGGGAGCTGTTTTTT. Its protein is CASSLAGGVNPNTGELFF. The rearrangement uses TRBV7-2 and TRBJ2-2, with D possibly being TRBD2 (6 bases). V lost 0 bases to trimming and J lost 2 bases, with 16 bases between them. Germline V gene sequence: CDR1 SGHTA, CDR2 FQGNSA. This CDR3 has 18 residues.

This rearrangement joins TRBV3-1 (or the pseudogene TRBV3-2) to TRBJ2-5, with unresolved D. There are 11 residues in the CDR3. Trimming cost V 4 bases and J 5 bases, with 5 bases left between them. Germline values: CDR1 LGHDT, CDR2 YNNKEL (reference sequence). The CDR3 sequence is CASSRAETQYF. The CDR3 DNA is TGTGCCAGCAGCCGAGCGGAGACCCAGTACTTC.

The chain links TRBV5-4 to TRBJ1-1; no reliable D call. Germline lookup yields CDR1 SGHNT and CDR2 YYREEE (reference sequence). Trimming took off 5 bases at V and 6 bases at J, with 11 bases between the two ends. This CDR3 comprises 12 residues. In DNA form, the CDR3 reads TGTGCCAGCAGTAGTCAGAGTGCTGAAGCTTTCTTT. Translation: CASSSQSAEAFF.

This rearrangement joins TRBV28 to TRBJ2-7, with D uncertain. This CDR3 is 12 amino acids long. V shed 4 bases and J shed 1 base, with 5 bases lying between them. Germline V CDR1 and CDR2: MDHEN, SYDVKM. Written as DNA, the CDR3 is TGTGCCAGCAGTTATCTTTCCTACGAGCAGTACTTC. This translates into CASSYLSYEQYF.

The CDR3 region has the DNA TGTGCCAGCAGCTTTGGTACGGAGACCCAGTACTTC. Its translation is CASSFGTETQYF. This sequence joins TRBV7-8 and TRBJ2-5; D remains unclear. Germline CDR1 reads SGHVS; CDR2 reads FQNEAQ. The CDR3 spans 12 residues. V lost 3 bases and J 5 bases, leaving 7 bases between the germline ends.

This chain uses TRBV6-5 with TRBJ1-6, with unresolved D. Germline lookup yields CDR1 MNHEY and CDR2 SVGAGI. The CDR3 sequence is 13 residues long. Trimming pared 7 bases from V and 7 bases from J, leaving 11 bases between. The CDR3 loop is CASKDYRNSPLHF. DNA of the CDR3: TGTGCCAGCAAAGATTACAGAAATTCACCCCTCCACTTT.

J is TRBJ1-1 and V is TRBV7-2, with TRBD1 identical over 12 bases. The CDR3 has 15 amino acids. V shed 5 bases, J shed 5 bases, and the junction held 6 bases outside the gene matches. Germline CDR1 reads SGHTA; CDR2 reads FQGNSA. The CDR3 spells CASSQGTGGYTEAFF. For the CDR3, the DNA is TGTGCCAGCAGCCAAGGGACAGGGGGCTATACTGAAGCTTTCTTT.

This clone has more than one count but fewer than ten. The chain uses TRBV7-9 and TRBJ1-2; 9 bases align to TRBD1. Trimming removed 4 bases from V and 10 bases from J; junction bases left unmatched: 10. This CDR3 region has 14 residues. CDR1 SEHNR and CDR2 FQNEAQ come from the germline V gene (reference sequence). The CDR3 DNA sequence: TGTGCCAGCAGCTCCCCTGGGACAGGGTTGGACTACACCTTC. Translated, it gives CASSSPGTGLDYTF.

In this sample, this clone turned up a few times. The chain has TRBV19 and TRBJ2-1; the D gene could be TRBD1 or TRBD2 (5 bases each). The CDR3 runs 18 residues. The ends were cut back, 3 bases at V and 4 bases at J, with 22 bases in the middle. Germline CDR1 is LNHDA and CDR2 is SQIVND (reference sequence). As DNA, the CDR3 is TGTGCCAGTAGTATCCGGGACGTCTCCTACTGGGGTTACAATGAGCAGTTCTTC. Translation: CASSIRDVSYWGYNEQFF.

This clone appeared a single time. The CDR3 DNA sequence: TGTGCCACCAGGTTCGGTACTGAAGCTTTCTTT. Protein sequence: CATRFGTEAFF. This rearrangement joins TRBV24-1 to TRBJ1-1; no firm D call. The CDR3 has 11 residues. V was shortened by 7 bases and J by 5 bases, with 7 bases between the two germline ends. Per the germline V gene, CDR1 is KGHDR and CDR2 is SFDVKD.

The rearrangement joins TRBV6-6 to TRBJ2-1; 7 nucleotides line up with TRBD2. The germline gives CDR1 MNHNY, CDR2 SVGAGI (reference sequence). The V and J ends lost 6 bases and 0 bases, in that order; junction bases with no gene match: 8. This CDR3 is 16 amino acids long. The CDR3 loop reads CASSRPTSFSYNEQFF. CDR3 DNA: TGTGCCAGCAGCCGACCGACTAGCTTCTCCTACAATGAGCAGTTCTTC.

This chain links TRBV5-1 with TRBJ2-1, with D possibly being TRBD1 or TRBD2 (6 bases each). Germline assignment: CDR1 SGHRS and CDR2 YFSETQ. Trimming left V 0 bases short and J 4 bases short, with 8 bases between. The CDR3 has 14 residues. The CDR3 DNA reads TGCGCCAGCAGCTTGGTAGGGGGGTACAATGAGCAGTTCTTC. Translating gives CASSLVGGYNEQFF.

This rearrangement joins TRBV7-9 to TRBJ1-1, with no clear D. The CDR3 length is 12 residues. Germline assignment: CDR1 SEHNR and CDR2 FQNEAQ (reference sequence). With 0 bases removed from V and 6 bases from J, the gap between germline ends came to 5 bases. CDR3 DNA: TGTGCCAGCAGCTTAGCGGGAGCTGAAGCTTTCTTT. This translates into CASSLAGAEAFF.

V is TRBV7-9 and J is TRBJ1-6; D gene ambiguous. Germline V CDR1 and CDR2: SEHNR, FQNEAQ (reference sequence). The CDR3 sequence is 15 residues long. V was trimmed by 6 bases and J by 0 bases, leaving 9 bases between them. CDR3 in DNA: TGTGCCAGCAGACCGGGAAGCTCCTATAATTCACCCCTCCACTTT. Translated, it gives CASRPGSSYNSPLHF.

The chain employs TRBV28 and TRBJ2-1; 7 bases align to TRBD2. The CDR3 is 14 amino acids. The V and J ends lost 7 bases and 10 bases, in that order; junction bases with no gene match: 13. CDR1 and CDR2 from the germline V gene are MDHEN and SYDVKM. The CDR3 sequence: CASKVLAAPREQFF. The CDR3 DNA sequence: TGTGCCAGCAAAGTTCTAGCGGCCCCCAGAGAGCAGTTCTTC.

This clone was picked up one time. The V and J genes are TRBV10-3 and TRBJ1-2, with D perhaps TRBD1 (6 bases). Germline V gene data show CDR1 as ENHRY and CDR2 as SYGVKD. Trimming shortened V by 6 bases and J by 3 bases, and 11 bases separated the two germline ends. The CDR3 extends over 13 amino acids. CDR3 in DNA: TGTGCCATCAGGCCTGGACAGTACTATGGCTACACCTTC. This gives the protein CAIRPGQYYGYTF.

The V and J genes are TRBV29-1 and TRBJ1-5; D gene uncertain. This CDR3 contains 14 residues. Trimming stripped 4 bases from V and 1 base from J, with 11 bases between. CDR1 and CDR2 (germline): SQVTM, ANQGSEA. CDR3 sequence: CSVGAGRSNQPQHF. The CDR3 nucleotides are TGCAGCGTTGGGGCGGGAAGGAGCAATCAGCCCCAGCATTTT. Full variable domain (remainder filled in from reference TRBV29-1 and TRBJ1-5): SAVISQKPSRDICQRGTSLTIQCQVDSQVTMMFWYRQQPGQSLTLIATANQGSEATYESGFVIDKFPISRPNLTFSTLTVSNMSPEDSSIYLCSVGAGRSNQPQHFGDGTRLSIL.

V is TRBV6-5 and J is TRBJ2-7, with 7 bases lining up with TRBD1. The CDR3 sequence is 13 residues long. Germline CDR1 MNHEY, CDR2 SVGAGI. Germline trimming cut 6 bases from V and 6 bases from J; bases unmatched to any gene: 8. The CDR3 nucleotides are TGTGCCAGCAGCCTTGGGACAGCCTCCGAGCAGTACGTC. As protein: CASSLGTASEQYV.